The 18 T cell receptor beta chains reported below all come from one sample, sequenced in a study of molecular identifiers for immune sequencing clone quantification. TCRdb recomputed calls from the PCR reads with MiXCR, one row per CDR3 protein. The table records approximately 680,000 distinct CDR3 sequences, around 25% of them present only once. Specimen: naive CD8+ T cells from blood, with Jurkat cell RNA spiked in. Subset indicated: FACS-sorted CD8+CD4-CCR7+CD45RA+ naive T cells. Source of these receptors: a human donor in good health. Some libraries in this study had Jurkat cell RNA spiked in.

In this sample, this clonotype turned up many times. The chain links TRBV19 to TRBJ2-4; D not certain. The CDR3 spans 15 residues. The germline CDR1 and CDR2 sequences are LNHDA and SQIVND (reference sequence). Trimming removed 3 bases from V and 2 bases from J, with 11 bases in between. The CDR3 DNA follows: TGTGCCAGTAGTATCGGTCAGAGGTCCAAAAACATTCAGTACTTC. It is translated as CASSIGQRSKNIQYF.

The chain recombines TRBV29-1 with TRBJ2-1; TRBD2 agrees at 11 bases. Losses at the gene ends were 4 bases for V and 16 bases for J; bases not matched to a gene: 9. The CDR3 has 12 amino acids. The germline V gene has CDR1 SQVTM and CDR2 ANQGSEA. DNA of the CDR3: TGCAGCGTTGTTAGCGGGGGGGCGGGGTGTTTCTTC. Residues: CSVVSGGAGCFF.

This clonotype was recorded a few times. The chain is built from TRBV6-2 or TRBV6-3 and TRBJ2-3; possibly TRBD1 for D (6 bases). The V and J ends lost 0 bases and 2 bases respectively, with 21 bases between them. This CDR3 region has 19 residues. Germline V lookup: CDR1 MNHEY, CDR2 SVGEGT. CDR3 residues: CASSYSNPGRDIDTDTQYF. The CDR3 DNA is TGTGCCAGCAGTTACTCCAACCCCGGCCGGGACATTGACACAGATACGCAGTATTTT.

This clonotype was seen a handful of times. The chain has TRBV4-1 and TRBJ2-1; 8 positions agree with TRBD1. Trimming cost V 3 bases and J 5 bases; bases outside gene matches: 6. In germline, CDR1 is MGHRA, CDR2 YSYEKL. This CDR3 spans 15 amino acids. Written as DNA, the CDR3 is TGCGCCAGCAGCCATAGGCAGGGGGCGAACAATGAGCAGTTCTTC. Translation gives CASSHRQGANNEQFF.

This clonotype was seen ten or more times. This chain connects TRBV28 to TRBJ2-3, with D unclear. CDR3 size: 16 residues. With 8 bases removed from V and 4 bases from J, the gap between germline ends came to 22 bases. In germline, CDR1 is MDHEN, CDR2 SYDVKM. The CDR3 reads CASRSDRAAVPDTQYF. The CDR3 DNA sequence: TGTGCCAGCCGCAGCGACCGGGCGGCGGTTCCAGATACGCAGTATTTT.

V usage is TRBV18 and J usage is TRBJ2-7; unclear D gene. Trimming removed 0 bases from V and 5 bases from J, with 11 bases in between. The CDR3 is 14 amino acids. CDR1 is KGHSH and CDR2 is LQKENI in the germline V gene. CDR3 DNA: TGTGCCAGCTCACCACCGGATCAGACTGACGAGCAGTACTTC. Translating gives CASSPPDQTDEQYF.

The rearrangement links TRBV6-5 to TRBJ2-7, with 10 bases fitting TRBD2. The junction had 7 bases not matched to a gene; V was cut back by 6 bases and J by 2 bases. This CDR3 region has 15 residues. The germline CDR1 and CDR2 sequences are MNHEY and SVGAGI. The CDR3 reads CASSGGLARPYEQYF. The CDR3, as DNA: TGTGCCAGCAGCGGGGGACTAGCGAGGCCCTACGAGCAGTACTTC.

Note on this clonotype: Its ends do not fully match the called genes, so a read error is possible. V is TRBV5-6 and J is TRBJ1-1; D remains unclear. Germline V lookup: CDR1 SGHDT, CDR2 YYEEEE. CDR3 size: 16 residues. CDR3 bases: TGTGCCAGCAGCTTAGGCCGTAGAGGTGTGATTACTGAAGCTCTCTTT. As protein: CASSLGRRGVITEALF.

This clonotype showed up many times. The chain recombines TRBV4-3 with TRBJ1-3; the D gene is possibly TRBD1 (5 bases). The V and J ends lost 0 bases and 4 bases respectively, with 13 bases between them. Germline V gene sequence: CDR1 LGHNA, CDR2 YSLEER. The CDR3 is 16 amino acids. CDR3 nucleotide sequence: TGCGCCAGCAGCCAAGAGAATCTGGGACCGGGAAACACCATATATTTT. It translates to CASSQENLGPGNTIYF.

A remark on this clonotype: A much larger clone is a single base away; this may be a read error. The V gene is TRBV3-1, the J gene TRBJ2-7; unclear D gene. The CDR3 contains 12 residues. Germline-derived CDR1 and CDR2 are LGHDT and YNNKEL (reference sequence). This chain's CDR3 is CACSQGAAEQYF. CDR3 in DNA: TGTGCCTGCAGCCAAGGAGCCGCCGAGCAGTACTTC.

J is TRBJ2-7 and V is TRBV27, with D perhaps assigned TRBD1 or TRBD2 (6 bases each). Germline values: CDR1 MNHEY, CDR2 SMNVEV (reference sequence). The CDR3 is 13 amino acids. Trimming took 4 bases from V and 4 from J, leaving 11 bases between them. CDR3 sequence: CASSWGARYEQYF. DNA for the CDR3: TGTGCCAGCAGTTGGGGGGCGCGTTACGAGCAGTACTTC.

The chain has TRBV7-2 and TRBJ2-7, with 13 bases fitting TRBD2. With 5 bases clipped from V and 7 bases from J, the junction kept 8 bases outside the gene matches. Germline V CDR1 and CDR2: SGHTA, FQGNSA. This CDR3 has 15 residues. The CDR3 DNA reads TGTGCCAGCAGCCACACTAGCGGGGGGGCGGGGGAGCAGTACTTC. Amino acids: CASSHTSGGAGEQYF.

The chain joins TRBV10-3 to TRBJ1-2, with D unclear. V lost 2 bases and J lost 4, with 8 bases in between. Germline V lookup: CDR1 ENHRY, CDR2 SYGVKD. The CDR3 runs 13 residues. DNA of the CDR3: TGTGCCATCAGTGAGACCCCAGGCTATGGCTACACCTTC. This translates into CAISETPGYGYTF.

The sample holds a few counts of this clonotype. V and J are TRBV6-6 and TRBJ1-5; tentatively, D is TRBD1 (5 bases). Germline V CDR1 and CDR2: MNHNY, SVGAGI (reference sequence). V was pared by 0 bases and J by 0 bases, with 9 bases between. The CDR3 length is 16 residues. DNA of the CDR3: TGTGCCAGCAGTTACTCCTTCAGGGATAGCAATCAGCCCCAGCATTTT. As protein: CASSYSFRDSNQPQHF.

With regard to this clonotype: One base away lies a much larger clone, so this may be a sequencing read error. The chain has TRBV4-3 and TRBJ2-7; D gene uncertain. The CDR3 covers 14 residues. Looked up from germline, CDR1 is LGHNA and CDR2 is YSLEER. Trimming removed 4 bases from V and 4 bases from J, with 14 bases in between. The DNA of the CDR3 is TGCGCCAGCAGCCGAGATGCCACGTTGTACGAGCAGTACTTC. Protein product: CASSRDATLYEQYF.

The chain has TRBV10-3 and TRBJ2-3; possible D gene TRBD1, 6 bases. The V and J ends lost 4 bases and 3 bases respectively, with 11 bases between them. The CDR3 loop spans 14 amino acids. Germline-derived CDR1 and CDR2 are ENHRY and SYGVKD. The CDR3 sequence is CAISATGSTDTQYF. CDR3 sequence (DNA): TGTGCCATCAGTGCCACAGGGAGTACAGATACGCAGTATTTT.

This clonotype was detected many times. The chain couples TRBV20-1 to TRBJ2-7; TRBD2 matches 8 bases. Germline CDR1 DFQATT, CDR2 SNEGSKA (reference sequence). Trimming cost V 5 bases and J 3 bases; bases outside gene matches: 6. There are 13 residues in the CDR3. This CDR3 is CSASSGSIYEQYF. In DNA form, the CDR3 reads TGCAGTGCTTCCAGCGGGAGTATCTACGAGCAGTACTTC.

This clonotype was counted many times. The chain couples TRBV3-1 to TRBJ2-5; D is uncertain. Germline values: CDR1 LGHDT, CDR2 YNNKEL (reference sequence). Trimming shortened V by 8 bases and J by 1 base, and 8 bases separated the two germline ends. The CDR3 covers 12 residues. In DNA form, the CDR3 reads TGTGCCAGCGGGGAAATCCAAGAGACCCAGTACTTC. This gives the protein CASGEIQETQYF.